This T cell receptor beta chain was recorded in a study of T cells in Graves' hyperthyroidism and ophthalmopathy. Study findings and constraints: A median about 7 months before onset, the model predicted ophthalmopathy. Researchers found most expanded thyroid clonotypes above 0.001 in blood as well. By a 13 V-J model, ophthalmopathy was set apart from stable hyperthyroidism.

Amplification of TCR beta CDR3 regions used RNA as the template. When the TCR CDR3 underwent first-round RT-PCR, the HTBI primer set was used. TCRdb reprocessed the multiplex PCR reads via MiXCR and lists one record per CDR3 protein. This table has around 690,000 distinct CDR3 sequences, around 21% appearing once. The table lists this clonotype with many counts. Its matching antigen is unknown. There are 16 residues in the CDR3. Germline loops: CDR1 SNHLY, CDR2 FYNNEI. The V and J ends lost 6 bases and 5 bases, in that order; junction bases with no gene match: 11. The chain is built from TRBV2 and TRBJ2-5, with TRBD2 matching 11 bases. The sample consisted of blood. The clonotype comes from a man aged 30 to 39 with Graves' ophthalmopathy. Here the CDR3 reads CASSDPLAGGGETQYF. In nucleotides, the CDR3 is TGTGCCAGCAGCGACCCGCTAGCGGGAGGTGGTGAGACCCAGTACTTC.